This T cell receptor (beta chain) originates from a study of OX40 agonist ivuxolimab in advanced cancers. Data came from immunoSEQ multiplex PCR; TCRdb stores just in-frame clones and leaves some out. The sample yields around 38,000 clones, approximately 90% seen once. The clonotype comes from an adult with an advanced solid tumor such as melanoma, head and neck, liver or kidney cancer. The source material was CD4+ or CD8+ T cells sorted from blood, sampled in a trial of the OX40 agonist ivuxolimab.

Written as DNA, the CDR3 is TGTGCCAGCAGCCCCGGGACTAGCGTCAATGAGCAGTTCTTC. It translates to CASSPGTSVNEQFF. The chain uses TRBV7-2 and TRBJ2-1; 10 bases map to TRBD2. The CDR3 length is 14 residues. The germline V gene has CDR1 SGHTA and CDR2 FQGNSA. The trim removed 5 bases at V and 6 bases at J, leaving 4 bases unmatched.